These T cell receptor beta chains were read from a single sample in a study of OX40 agonist ivuxolimab in advanced cancers. TCRdb's table, derived via immunoSEQ multiplex PCR, lists solely in-frame clones and lacks some. The sample shows around 15,000 clones, 60% to 85% of them seen only once. Sequences were derived from CD4+ or CD8+ T cells sorted from blood, sampled in a trial of the OX40 agonist ivuxolimab. The receptor source for this set is an adult with an advanced solid tumor such as melanoma, head and neck, liver or kidney cancer. Each CDR3 is given with its conserved first and last residue. The D gene is left open where the match is weak. Rows may omit the clone size; those that give it use once, few, many or a size class.

len	j_gene	abundance	v_gene	d_gene	CDR3aa	CDR3nt
16	TRBJ1-3	NA	TRBV9	NA	CASSVAGRSNANTIYF	TGTGCCAGCAGCGTAGCGGGCCGTTCGAATGCAAACACCATATATTTT
15	TRBJ2-2	once	TRBV7-9	NA	CASRPGLTNTGELFF	TGTGCCAGCAGGCCGGGGCTAACGAACACCGGGGAGCTGTTTTTT
13	TRBJ1-1	NA	TRBV7-3	NA	CASSLSMGTEAFF	TGTGCCAGCAGCTTAAGTATGGGGACTGAAGCTTTCTTT
11	TRBJ2-1	NA	TRBV2	NA	CASSLYNEQFF	TGTGCCAGCAGTCTATACAATGAGCAGTTCTTC
14	TRBJ1-2	NA	TRBV10-3	NA	CAISEAGVSYGYTF	TGTGCCATCAGTGAAGCGGGAGTGAGCTATGGCTACACCTTC
15	TRBJ1-2	NA	TRBV7-8	NA	CASSLGTSSVYGYTF	TGTGCCAGCAGCTTAGGGACCTCGTCGGTCTATGGCTACACCTTC
16	TRBJ1-4	NA	TRBV7-8	NA	CASSLVSRGTNEKLFF	TGTGCCAGCAGCTTAGTGTCCAGGGGAACTAATGAAAAACTGTTTTTT
15	TRBJ2-7	NA	TRBV5-8	NA	CASSLLPGQTYEQYF	TGTGCCAGCAGCTTGCTTCCGGGCCAGACCTACGAGCAGTACTTC
15	TRBJ2-7	few	TRBV7-2	TRBD1	CASSSGTGEGYEQYF	TGTGCCAGCAGCTCCGGGACAGGGGAGGGGTACGAGCAGTACTTC
15	TRBJ2-5	NA	TRBV11-3	NA	CASSLYTGGSETQYF	TGTGCCAGCAGCTTATATACCGGGGGTTCGGAGACCCAGTACTTC
15	TRBJ2-3	NA	TRBV19	TRBD2	CASRGRTSGENTQYF	TGTGCCAGTAGAGGTCGGACTAGCGGAGAAAATACGCAGTATTTT
15	TRBJ1-1	medium-sized	TRBV7-8	NA	CASSRLGQGPTEAFF	TGTGCCAGCAGCCGCTTAGGGCAGGGCCCCACTGAAGCTTTCTTT
16	TRBJ1-6	NA	TRBV4-1	NA	CASSQGLASGMAPLHF	TGCGCCAGCAGCCAAGGCCTGGCTTCGGGTATGGCACCCCTCCACTTT
16	TRBJ2-7	NA	TRBV6-7	NA	CASSSPGLLDSYEQYF	TGTGCCAGCAGTTCACCGGGCCTATTGGACTCCTACGAGCAGTACTTC
17	TRBJ1-4	NA	TRBV5-8	NA	CASSQILSMDTNEKLFF	TGTGCCAGCAGCCAAATTTTGTCTATGGATACTAATGAAAAACTGTTTTTT
15	TRBJ2-7	few	TRBV13	TRBD1	CASSALGQSSYEQYF	TGTGCCAGCAGCGCCCTGGGACAGAGCTCCTACGAGCAGTACTTC
16	TRBJ2-4	NA	TRBV2	NA	CASSGIFEGAKNIQYF	TGTGCCAGCAGTGGGATTTTCGAGGGGGCCAAAAACATTCAGTACTTC
18	TRBJ2-5	NA	TRBV19	TRBD2	CASSPGALLAGARETQYF	TGTGCCAGTAGTCCCGGGGCCCTACTAGCGGGGGCGAGGGAGACCCAGTACTTC